This entry is about one T cell receptor beta chain. The record originates from a study of blood T cell repertoires in COVID-19. On the study more broadly: Donors in the United States, Italy and Spain gave samples during acute or convalescent COVID-19. In each case, the material was cDNA or gDNA derived from T cells, B-cell-depleted T cells, or PBMCs.

The CDR3 has 17 amino acids. As handled by the study authors: Estimates of nucleated cell counts were drawn from the amplification of reference gene primers. Assay used: immunoSEQ multiplex PCR; TCRdb lists only in-frame clones, some missing. V and J calls and clone size follow that table, whereas D and trimming were derived from the DNA. The table lists 150,000 to 250,000 clones, almost 85% of them singletons. Sequencing was carried out using peripheral blood. The rearrangement links TRBV21-1 to TRBJ2-1; TRBD2 is taken as the D call from the table, unchecked against the DNA. TRBV21-1 is an annotated pseudogene. The receptor was isolated from a human donor with acute or convalescent COVID-19. The donor label of this sample is uncertain. The CDR3 nucleotides are TGTGCCAGCAGCAAAGGAACAGCGGGAGAATGGTACAATGAGCAGTTCTTC. Amino acid sequence: CASSKGTAGEWYNEQFF.